What follows are 21 T cell receptor beta chains derived from one specimen sequenced in a study of PD-L1 blockade in urothelial cancer. Here immunoSEQ multiplex PCR was the method, and the copy in TCRdb shows in-frame clones only, minus some. The data hold roughly 130,000 clones, with approximately 84% observed a single time. Time point described: pretreatment peripheral blood. The sample in question was PBMCs, obtained around atezolizumab (anti-PD-L1) treatment. The receptors originated from a man between 45 and 60 years old with urothelial cancer.

The genes are TRBV30 and TRBJ2-1, with D perhaps TRBD1 (5 bases). Germline V CDR1 and CDR2: GTSNPN, SVGIG (reference sequence). The CDR3 is 11 residues long. Deletions cut 0 bases from V and 12 bases from J, with 9 bases between. The CDR3 region is CAWSVRQGQFF. CDR3 DNA: TGTGCCTGGAGTGTTCGGCAGGGGCAGTTCTTC.

This clone has a single count. The chain joins TRBV25-1 to TRBJ2-3, with unresolved D. V was cut by 2 bases and J by 3 bases, with 9 bases left in between. The CDR3 spans 14 residues. Germline V gene data show CDR1 as MGHDK and CDR2 as SYGVNS. In DNA, the CDR3 is TGTGCCAGCAGTGAACAAGAAGCGACAGATACGCAGTATTTT. Amino acids: CASSEQEATDTQYF.

The chain combines TRBV27 with TRBJ2-2, with D possibly being TRBD2 (5 bases). Deletions cut 4 bases from V and 6 bases from J, with 12 bases between. The CDR3 runs to 14 residues. Germline CDR1 reads MNHEY; CDR2 reads SMNVEV (reference sequence). CDR3 DNA sequence: TGTGCCAGCAGTTGGGAACAGCGGTCCGGGGAGCTGTTTTTT. This sequence encodes CASSWEQRSGELFF.

The table lists this clone with a few counts. The chain couples TRBV4-1 to TRBJ2-1; 12 bases are a match to TRBD2. The ends lost 5 bases at V and 6 bases at J; junction bases unmatched: 5. Germline CDR1 reads MGHRA; CDR2 reads YSYEKL. There are 15 residues in the CDR3. The CDR3 region is CASSSGLAGLNEQFF. CDR3 sequence (DNA): TGCGCCAGCAGCTCTGGACTAGCGGGACTCAATGAGCAGTTCTTC.

The chain employs TRBV6-1 and TRBJ1-4; perhaps TRBD1 as D (5 bases). From germline, CDR1 is MNHNS and CDR2 SASEGT. Trimming took off 2 bases at V and 10 bases at J, with 20 bases between the two ends. The CDR3 is made up of 16 amino acids. The CDR3 DNA is TGTGCCAGCAGTGAAAGTAGTACAGGATCCGGTGGAAAACTGTTTTTT. Its protein is CASSESSTGSGGKLFF.

The rearrangement joins TRBV7-8 to TRBJ2-1, with D uncertain. The CDR3 sequence is 14 residues long. CDR1 is SGHVS and CDR2 is FQNEAQ in the germline V gene. Trimming shortened V by 1 base and J by 6 bases, and 10 bases separated the two germline ends. In DNA, the CDR3 is TGTGCCAGCAGCTTAGAAAGGCAGCGCAATGAGCAGTTCTTC. The encoded protein is CASSLERQRNEQFF. Variable domain in full (rest from reference TRBV7-8 and TRBJ2-1): GAGVSQSPRYKVAKRGQDVALRCDPISGHVSLFWYQQALGQGPEFLTYFQNEAQLDKSGLPSDRFFAERPEGSVSTLKIQRTQQEDSAVYLCASSLERQRNEQFFGPGTRLTVL.

J is TRBJ2-5 and V is TRBV19; 12 positions match TRBD2. With V trimmed by 5 bases and J by 8 bases, 6 bases remained unmatched. Per germline, CDR1 LNHDA and CDR2 SQIVND (reference sequence). This CDR3 contains 14 residues. CDR3 DNA: TGTGCCAGTAGTGCCCTGACTAGCGGGAGTACCCAGTACTTC. Protein product: CASSALTSGSTQYF.

This clone occurred a few times. J is TRBJ2-7 and V is TRBV30; D is uncertain. There are 14 residues in the CDR3. V lost 0 bases and J 0 bases, leaving 9 bases between the germline ends. Germline lookup yields CDR1 GTSNPN and CDR2 SVGIG (reference sequence). As DNA, the CDR3 is TGTGCCTGGAGTGTACTCTTGAGCTCCTACGAGCAGTACTTC. Its translation is CAWSVLLSSYEQYF.

J is TRBJ2-7 and V is TRBV29-1; D gene ambiguous. This CDR3 is 13 amino acids long. The germline gives CDR1 SQVTM, CDR2 ANQGSEA. V was clipped by 5 bases and J by 0 bases, with 11 bases between them. The CDR3: CSVIIVSSYEQYF. The CDR3 bases are TGCAGCGTTATCATTGTTAGCTCCTACGAGCAGTACTTC.

Regarding this clone: The sample contains more than one DNA sequence encoding this CDR3. The rearrangement joins TRBV18 to TRBJ1-2; D possibly corresponds to TRBD1 (5 bases). The CDR3 has 13 residues. Germline CDR1 is KGHSH and CDR2 is LQKENI. Trimming pared 2 bases from V and 4 bases from J, leaving 8 bases between. CDR3 bases: TGTGCCAGCTCACCAGACAGTTCCTATGGCTACACCTTC. Translated, it gives CASSPDSSYGYTF. Filled out from reference TRBV18 and TRBJ1-2, the complete variable domain reads NAGVMQNPRHLVRRRGQEARLRCSPMKGHSHVYWYRQLPEEGLKFMVYLQKENIIDESGMPKERFSAEFPKEGPSILRIQQVVRGDSAAYFCASSPDSSYGYTFGSGTRLTVV.

This chain links TRBV29-1 with TRBJ2-7; D may be TRBD2 (6 bases). The CDR3 has 11 residues. CDR1 is SQVTM and CDR2 is ANQGSEA in the germline V gene. Deletions cut 4 bases from V and 7 bases from J, with 11 bases between. The DNA of the CDR3 is TGCAGCGTTGCAGCAGGGAGGGAGCAGTACTTC. Its translation is CSVAAGREQYF.

Written as DNA, the CDR3 is TGTGCCAGCAGCGTAAGCGGACAGCTCGGCTCTGGAAACACCATATATTTT. Residues: CASSVSGQLGSGNTIYF. J is TRBJ1-3 and V is TRBV9; D perhaps matches TRBD1 (6 bases). The CDR3 has 17 amino acids. Trimming removed 1 base at V and 0 bases at J, with 14 bases between. Germline loops: CDR1 SGDLS, CDR2 YYNGEE.

This rearrangement joins TRBV5-1 to TRBJ2-7, with D perhaps TRBD1 (5 bases). The germline V and J ends were trimmed by 7 bases and 3 bases, with 14 bases remaining between them. This CDR3 region has 13 residues. Germline V lookup: CDR1 SGHRS, CDR2 YFSETQ. The CDR3, as DNA: TGCGCCAGCCGCGCAGACAGCCTCTACGAGCAGTACTTC. Translating gives CASRADSLYEQYF.

This chain uses TRBV6-5 with TRBJ1-4, with 8 bases identical to TRBD1. The CDR3 consists of 15 residues. Trimming at V came to 6 bases and at J to 4 bases, leaving 7 bases not matched to a gene. Germline lookup yields CDR1 MNHEY and CDR2 SVGAGI. The CDR3 reads CASRKDRASNEKLFF. DNA for the CDR3: TGTGCCAGCAGAAAGGACAGGGCGAGTAATGAAAAACTGTTTTTT.

This clone was counted a few times. Because the CDR3's place on the DNA is in doubt, the DNA is left out and the CDR3 is given as listed by TCRdb. The chain employs TRBV19 and TRBJ1-1; the table's D call, TRBD1, was not checked against the DNA. Including both end residues, the CDR3 is 14 amino acids long. Looked up from germline, CDR1 is LNHDA and CDR2 is SQIVND (reference sequence). The CDR3 sequence is CASSFGQGIGEPFF.

The chain combines TRBV18 with TRBJ2-5; TRBD1 aligns across 9 bases. This CDR3 has 15 amino acids. The germline V gene encodes CDR1 KGHSH and CDR2 LQKENI. J gave up 4 bases and V 4 bases, and 7 bases lay outside the gene matches. The DNA of the CDR3 is TGTGCCAGCTCACAACAACAGGGGGCAGGAGAGACCCAGTACTTC. It is translated as CASSQQQGAGETQYF.

This chain links TRBV19 with TRBJ2-7, with a possible D match to TRBD1 (5 bases). Germline CDR1 and CDR2: LNHDA and SQIVND (reference sequence). The CDR3 is made up of 13 amino acids. Trimming left V 1 base short and J 3 bases short, with 7 bases between. For the CDR3, the DNA is TGTGCCAGTAGTATAGGACAGAGCTACGAGCAGTACTTC. This encodes CASSIGQSYEQYF.

V gene TRBV28 combines with J gene TRBJ1-1, with no clear D. V was clipped by 2 bases and J by 11 bases, with 9 bases between them. Germline V gives CDR1 MDHEN, CDR2 SYDVKM. The CDR3 consists of 11 residues. CDR3 amino acids: CASSLQALAFF. CDR3 coding DNA: TGTGCCAGCAGTTTACAGGCATTGGCTTTCTTT.

V usage is TRBV7-6 and J usage is TRBJ2-1; D is ambiguous. Per the germline V gene, CDR1 is SGHVS and CDR2 is FNYEAQ. Trimming stripped 0 bases from V and 0 bases from J, with 6 bases between. The CDR3 runs 15 residues. DNA of the CDR3: TGTGCCAGCAGCTTAGCAAGGAGCTCCTACAATGAGCAGTTCTTC. Its translation is CASSLARSSYNEQFF.

This chain links TRBV7-2 with TRBJ2-5; the match to TRBD2 covers 10 bases. There are 14 residues in the CDR3. Germline-derived CDR1 and CDR2 are SGHTA and FQGNSA. The V gene end was trimmed by 6 bases and the J gene end by 4 bases; junction bases not matched to a gene: 5. The CDR3 protein is CASSSSGRGETQYF. The CDR3 DNA is TGTGCCAGCAGTTCTAGCGGGAGAGGAGAGACCCAGTACTTC.

This clone was detected only a few times. The chain joins TRBV28 to TRBJ2-2; D perhaps matches TRBD2 (6 bases). Germline CDR1 is MDHEN and CDR2 is SYDVKM. The CDR3 extends over 15 amino acids. Trimming shortened V by 2 bases and J by 6 bases, and 13 bases separated the two germline ends. The CDR3 here is CASSLIRGVSGELFF. CDR3 coding DNA: TGTGCCAGCAGTTTAATCCGCGGGGTCTCCGGGGAGCTGTTTTTT.